These 5 T cell receptor delta chains came from one sample sequenced in a study of γδ T cells in repeated Plasmodium falciparum infection. Vgamma9/Vdelta2+ and Vdelta2-negative gammadelta T cells were flow-sorted from PBMC for bulk sequencing. TCRdb re-called the multiplex PCR reads using CATT. The table lists approximately 93,000 delta-chain clones, approximately 0.92% of them singletons, with 9.5% to 10% in the top ten. Sequences were obtained from gamma-delta T cells from blood. These receptors came from a pool of human donors (malaria-infected and uninfected, not separated).

This clone was picked up a small number of times. A far larger clone is one nucleotide away, so this likely arose from a read error. Other nucleotide sequences in the sample specify the same CDR3. The chain uses TRDV1 and TRDJ1; TRDD3 matches at 7 bases. The CDR3 extends over 21 amino acids. Germline V gives CDR1 TSWWSYY, CDR2 QGS. CDR3 nucleotides: TGTGCTCTTGGGGAACGGGGCTTCGCCTCGACCTGGGGGCCCCCCACCGACAAACTCATCTTT. Translated: CALGERGFASTWGPPTDKLIF.

As concerns this clone: The protein TCRdb lists belongs to a much larger clone and differs from this DNA's translation at residue 14, which points to a read error; the protein shown is made from the DNA. Here the CDR3 reads CACDTLFTGGYASRDTRQMFF. The CDR3 nucleotides read TGTGCCTGTGACACCTTGTTTACTGGGGGATACGCGTCCCGGGACACCCGACAGATGTTTTTC. This chain links TRDV2 with TRDJ3; TRDD3 agrees at 13 bases. Here the J gene came from matching the DNA to germline, since TCRdb omits it. The V segment lost 0 bases and the J segment 5 bases; nucleotides outside the gene matches: 12. The CDR3 contains 21 residues. From germline, CDR1 is GEAIGNYY and CDR2 EKD.

As regards this clone: TCRdb records a much larger clone's protein for this DNA, with a difference at residue 14 that likely arises from a read error; the protein given is the translation of the DNA. The chain is built from TRDV2 and TRDJ1, with TRDD3 as a possible D gene (7 bases). Germline V lookup: CDR1 GEAIGNYY, CDR2 EKD. Trimming pared 2 bases from V and 4 bases from J, leaving 28 bases between. The CDR3 consists of 19 residues. The CDR3 region has the DNA TGTGCCTGTGACAGACTTCCTCGCGGGATACAGAACGACAACGATAAACTCATCTTT. Its protein is CACDRLPRGIQNDNDKLIF.

This clone occurred many times. Within the sample, other DNA sequences also encode this same CDR3. The chain employs TRDV2 and TRDJ3; 12 nucleotides agree with TRDD3. Per the germline V gene, CDR1 is GEAIGNYY and CDR2 is EKD. The CDR3 spans 19 residues. The ends lost 1 base at V and 0 bases at J; junction bases unmatched: 3. The CDR3 DNA is TGTGCCTGTGACACGGTACTGGGGGATACCTCCTGGGACACCCGACAGATGTTTTTC. It translates to CACDTVLGDTSWDTRQMFF.

This clone has ten or more counts. The protein that TCRdb holds for this DNA derives from a much larger clone and differs from the translated DNA at residue 4, which likely indicates a read error; the protein shown here is translated from the DNA. The gene calls are TRDV2 and TRDJ1; the D is unclear. The J gene was not available in TCRdb and was assigned here by matching the DNA to germline segments. The V end was cut by 5 bases, the J end by 2 bases, with 26 bases between. Germline V CDR1 and CDR2: GEAIGNYY, EKD. There are 18 residues in the CDR3. The CDR3, as DNA: TGTGCCTGTGGCACTCTCGTTCCCTCGGTTGCACTGACCGATAAACTCATCTTT. Protein: CACGTLVPSVALTDKLIF.